The clone carrying this T cell receptor (beta chain) was seen only a few times. The CDR3 runs to 13 residues. Trimming cost V 8 bases and J 5 bases, with 12 bases left between them. Per the germline V gene, CDR1 is LGHDT and CDR2 is YNNKEL (reference sequence). The sample originates from a study of blood T cell repertoires in COVID-19. The overall study: Samples came from the United States, Italy and Spain, spanning acute and convalescent COVID-19. Sources were T cells, B-cell-depleted T cells, or PBMCs; the material itself was cDNA or gDNA.

Authors' methods: The assay estimated nucleated cells by amplifying reference gene primers. Measured with immunoSEQ multiplex PCR; TCRdb has only the in-frame clones, and not every one. V and J calls and clone size are those listed in that table; D and trimming were worked out from the DNA. The data hold fewer than 250,000 clones, with 75% to 85% observed a single time. The sequence came from a human donor in a cohort sampled during active COVID-19. The V and J genes are TRBV3-1 (or the pseudogene TRBV3-2) and TRBJ2-2; D is perhaps TRBD2 (6 bases). The material sequenced was peripheral blood. CDR3: CASSGVGTGELFF. The CDR3 bases are TGTGCCAGCTCGGGGGTAGGGACCGGGGAGCTGTTTTTT.